This T cell receptor beta chain was identified during a study of breast tumors, draining lymph nodes, adjacent tissues. The lymph nodes were axillary draining lymph nodes from breast cancer patients. A remark on this clonotype: No antigen is known for it.

Whole-study findings and limits: Tumor repertoires ranked between lymph nodes and nontumor tissue in diversity, with V and J gene preferences. Data fit most tumor T cells coming from lymph node, expanding in tumor. Tumor and nontumor repertoires were significantly more similar in luminal-like than in basal-like breast cancer.

The V end lost 5 bases, the J end lost 6 bases, and 14 bases lay between the germline ends. Germline CDR1 MNHNY, CDR2 SVGAGI (reference sequence). This CDR3 has 14 residues. Using its own MiXCR run on the multiplex PCR reads, TCRdb lists one record per CDR3 protein. The sample yields about 140,000 distinct CDR3 sequences, 32% seen once. This TCR came from a female donor with breast cancer. Some clones in this sample may be carry-over from other donors' samples. The sequencing input was axillary lymph node tissue. V gene TRBV6-6 combines with J gene TRBJ2-4; a possible D gene is TRBD1 (6 bases). As DNA, the CDR3 is TGTGCCAGCAGTCACGATTCCAGGGGAAACATTCAGTACTTC. Encoded protein: CASSHDSRGNIQYF.